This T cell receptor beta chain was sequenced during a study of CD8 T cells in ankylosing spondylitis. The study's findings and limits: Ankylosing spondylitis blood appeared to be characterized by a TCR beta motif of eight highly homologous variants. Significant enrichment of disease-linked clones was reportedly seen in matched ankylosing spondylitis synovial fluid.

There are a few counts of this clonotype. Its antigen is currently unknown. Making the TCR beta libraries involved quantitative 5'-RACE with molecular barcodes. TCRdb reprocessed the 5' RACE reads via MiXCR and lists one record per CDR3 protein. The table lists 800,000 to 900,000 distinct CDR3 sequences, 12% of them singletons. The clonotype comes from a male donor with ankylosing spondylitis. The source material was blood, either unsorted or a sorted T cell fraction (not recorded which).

CDR3 coding DNA: TGCGCCAGCAGCTTGGGAGGTCTCGATGAGCAGTTCTTC. Translation gives CASSLGGLDEQFF. The J gene is TRBJ2-1, the V gene TRBV5-1; D remains ambiguous. The V gene lost 0 bases and the J gene lost 8 bases, with 9 bases spanning the gap. Germline lookup yields CDR1 SGHRS and CDR2 YFSETQ. The CDR3 contains 13 residues.